This TCR beta chain comes out of a study of human T cells and chemical hapten exposure. About the research overall: Upper back patch tests used 0.01% DPC, scored after 6 days. The variation in per-sample TCR yields arose mainly from small differences in pooled library volumes.

The library put unique molecular identifiers onto individual cDNA molecules. MiXCR, run by TCRdb on the RACE reads, gives a single entry per CDR3 protein. Altogether approximately 73,000 distinct CDR3 sequences are present, approximately 10% being singletons, with the ten largest covering 1.1% to 1.5%. Time point meaning: patch test 1, 2 weeks after DPC sensitization. Treatment given: therapeutic diphenylcyclopropenone sensitization with weekly scalp DPC. The V gene lost 6 bases and the J gene lost 5 bases, with 14 bases spanning the gap. The CDR3 runs 13 residues. Germline V gene lookup returns CDR1 ENHRY and CDR2 SYGVKD. Study conclusions and caveats: The formation of large CDR3 similarity clusters by expanded TCRs significantly exceeded that of controls.

This clonotype was counted a few times. Its matching antigen is unknown. The sequences come from whole blood, collected in connection with sensitization to the hapten diphenylcyclopropenone (DPC). The rearrangement uses TRBV10-3 and TRBJ2-7, with D possibly called TRBD1 or TRBD2 (6 bases each). The TCR originated in a woman between 50 and 59 years old with alopecia areata. Some clones in this sample may be carry-over from other donors' samples. The CDR3 protein is CAIRQGGLDEQYF. CDR3 DNA: TGTGCCATCAGACAGGGAGGTCTGGACGAGCAGTACTTC.